The 13 T cell receptor beta chains listed next were all sequenced from one sample in a study of breast tumors, draining lymph nodes, adjacent tissues. Axillary draining lymph nodes of breast cancer patients supplied the node samples. Using its own MiXCR run on the multiplex PCR reads, TCRdb lists one record per CDR3 protein. Of some 230,000 distinct CDR3 sequences in the sample, about 34% are singletons; the top ten hold 3.6%. The sample comprised axillary lymph node tissue. The receptor source for this set is a female donor with breast cancer. Some clones in this sample may be carry-over from other donors' samples.

The chain uses TRBV7-3 and TRBJ2-5; either TRBD1 or TRBD2 may fit D (6 bases each). The CDR3 runs to 14 residues. Germline assignment: CDR1 SGHTA and CDR2 FQGTGA. V lost 6 bases, J lost 4 bases, and 15 bases lay in between. Written as DNA, the CDR3 is TGTGCCAGCAGTCGACAAGGGGGAGGAGAGACCCAGTACTTC. Protein sequence: CASSRQGGGETQYF.

Remarks on this clonotype: A much larger clonotype is one base distant, so this may be a read error. The V gene is TRBV6-5, the J gene TRBJ2-3, with 7 bases aligning to TRBD1. The CDR3 loop spans 14 amino acids. Trimming removed 8 bases from V and 7 bases from J; junction bases left unmatched: 12. The germline gives CDR1 MNHEY, CDR2 SVGAGI. CDR3 sequence: CASRTDRPANTQYF. The CDR3 bases are TGTGCCAGCCGGACGGACAGGCCGGCTAATACGCAGTATTTT.

This clonotype showed up just once. The chain has TRBV29-1 and TRBJ1-2; D may be TRBD1 (5 bases). Germline CDR1 and CDR2: SQVTM and ANQGSEA. Trimming cost V 0 bases and J 7 bases, with 15 bases left between them. The CDR3 consists of 14 residues. The CDR3 here is CSVEEGGVWGGYTF. CDR3 DNA sequence: TGCAGCGTTGAAGAGGGGGGAGTATGGGGTGGCTACACCTTC.

In this sample, this clonotype turned up many times. The chain combines TRBV11-3 with TRBJ2-7, with TRBD2 matching 16 bases. J gave up 2 bases and V 2 bases, and 6 bases lay outside the gene matches. Germline-derived CDR1 and CDR2 are SGHNT and YENEEA. This CDR3 is 18 amino acids long. The CDR3 sequence is CASSLPGLAGGQAYEQYF. The CDR3 region has the DNA TGTGCCAGCAGCTTACCGGGACTAGCGGGAGGGCAGGCCTACGAGCAGTACTTC.

Comment on this clonotype: The DNA is omitted, as the CDR3 cannot be located on it reliably, and the CDR3 follows TCRdb's listing. The gene calls are TRBV7-2 and TRBJ2-3; the D call in the table, TRBD2, was not verified against the DNA. CDR1 is SGHTA and CDR2 is FQGNSA in the germline V gene. Both ends counted, the CDR3 spans 20 residues. CDR3 region: CASSFYICSATSRATDTQYF.

The rearrangement joins TRBV4-3 to TRBJ2-5, with 11 nucleotides matching TRBD1. The ends lost 1 base at V and 5 bases at J; junction bases unmatched: 6. CDR3 length: 16 amino acids. Germline CDR1 and CDR2: LGHNA and YSLEER. CDR3 nucleotides: TGCGCCAGCAGCCAAGCGGACAGGGGGCTTTACGAGACCCAGTACTTC. Translation: CASSQADRGLYETQYF.

This clonotype has a handful of counts. This chain connects TRBV24-1 to TRBJ2-3; 13 nucleotides line up with TRBD2. Germline loops: CDR1 KGHDR, CDR2 SFDVKD. This CDR3 is built from 17 residues. Trimming cost V 5 bases and J 4 bases; bases outside gene matches: 8. The CDR3 DNA reads as TGTGCCACCAGTGCTTCCGGGACTAGCGGGGCATCAGATACGCAGTATTTT. It yields the protein CATSASGTSGASDTQYF.

This clonotype was seen at least ten times. V is TRBV19 and J is TRBJ2-3, with 7 bases matching TRBD2. Losses at the gene ends were 4 bases for V and 6 bases for J; bases not matched to a gene: 7. This CDR3 has 14 residues. Germline CDR1 and CDR2: LNHDA and SQIVND (reference sequence). The CDR3 sequence: CASSTRLAYDTQYF. In DNA, the CDR3 is TGTGCCAGTAGTACCAGACTAGCATACGATACGCAGTATTTT.

This clonotype was picked up many times. The chain carries TRBV28 and TRBJ1-2, with 7 positions matching TRBD1. The germline V gene encodes CDR1 MDHEN and CDR2 SYDVKM. V gave up 6 bases and J gave up 4 bases; unmatched junction bases: 8. CDR3 length equals 14 residues. The chain's CDR3 is CASRDRGGGYGYTF. The CDR3 DNA reads as TGTGCCAGCAGAGATCGAGGGGGCGGCTATGGCTACACCTTC.

This clonotype was recorded many times. The V call is TRBV10-3, the J call TRBJ2-7; 11 nucleotides match TRBD2. Trimming took 6 bases from V and 6 from J; bases not matched to a gene: 7. This CDR3 contains 14 residues. The germline CDR1 and CDR2 sequences are ENHRY and SYGVKD. CDR3 residues: CAIRGLAEVTEQYF. The CDR3 DNA is TGTGCCATCAGGGGACTAGCGGAGGTTACCGAGCAGTACTTC.

The genes are TRBV7-9 and TRBJ1-5, with 8 bases that match TRBD1. CDR1 SEHNR and CDR2 FQNEAQ come from the germline V gene (reference sequence). This CDR3 contains 15 residues. The junction had 2 bases not matched to a gene; V was cut back by 1 base and J by 3 bases. The CDR3 nucleotides are TGTGCCAGCAGCTTAGGGACAGGGTACAATCAGCCCCAGCATTTT. The encoded protein is CASSLGTGYNQPQHF.

Many counts were recorded for this clonotype. The chain uses TRBV20-1 and TRBJ1-2; D is uncertain. The CDR3 has 16 amino acids. The V gene's germline CDR1 is DFQATT and CDR2 SNEGSKA (reference sequence). Deletions cut 0 bases from V and 7 bases from J, with 21 bases between. CDR3: CSARDEPPAGDGGYTF. For the CDR3, the DNA is TGCAGTGCTAGAGATGAGCCCCCCGCGGGAGACGGTGGCTACACCTTC.

The chain combines TRBV27 with TRBJ2-7; TRBD1 matches at 8 bases. Germline V gives CDR1 MNHEY, CDR2 SMNVEV (reference sequence). The CDR3 covers 15 residues. V lost 4 bases, J lost 1 base, and 6 bases stayed unmatched. The CDR3 sequence: CASSSRGQESYEQYF. CDR3 nucleotide sequence: TGTGCCAGCAGTTCCCGGGGACAGGAATCCTACGAGCAGTACTTC.